Presented here are 19 T cell receptor beta chains from one specimen sequenced in a study of T cells in Graves' hyperthyroidism and ophthalmopathy. Amplification of TCR beta CDR3 regions used RNA as the template. Initially, a first-round RT-PCR of the TCR CDR3 employed the HTBI primer set. In TCRdb, the multiplex PCR reads were re-called with MiXCR into one record per CDR3 protein. Here the sample spans 300,000 to 400,000 distinct CDR3 sequences, roughly a fifth being singletons. Sequenced input: blood. The receptors stem from a woman in her forties or fifties with Graves' hyperthyroidism.

In its sample, this clonotype was seen many times. This chain joins TRBV11-2 and TRBJ2-3; 11 bases agree with TRBD2. The CDR3 covers 17 residues. V was clipped by 6 bases and J by 3 bases; unmatched bases: 11. Germline CDR1 reads SGHAT; CDR2 reads FQNNGV. CDR3 sequence reads: CASRPPPGTSGTDTQYF. CDR3 nucleotide sequence: TGTGCCAGCAGGCCCCCCCCGGGGACTAGCGGAACAGATACGCAGTATTTT.

The V and J genes are TRBV29-1 and TRBJ1-2; D uncertain. The CDR3 is 11 amino acids. CDR1 and CDR2 (germline): SQVTM, ANQGSEA. V was pared by 0 bases and J by 8 bases, with 7 bases between. CDR3 residues: CSVEEGSGYTF. The CDR3 nucleotides read TGCAGCGTTGAAGAGGGGAGCGGCTACACCTTC.

The chain joins TRBV5-1 to TRBJ1-1, with 8 bases lining up with TRBD1. The germline CDR1 and CDR2 sequences are SGHRS and YFSETQ. J lost 7 bases, V lost 4 bases, and 9 bases had no gene match. This CDR3 has 14 amino acids. The CDR3 protein is CASSPADRGDEAFF. The CDR3 DNA sequence: TGCGCCAGCAGCCCTGCAGACAGGGGTGATGAAGCTTTCTTT.

V gene TRBV6-1 combines with J gene TRBJ2-5, with D maybe TRBD2 (6 bases). V was pared by 5 bases and J by 3 bases, with 19 bases between. This CDR3 spans 16 amino acids. Germline CDR1 reads MNHNS; CDR2 reads SASEGT. The CDR3 nucleotides read TGTGCCAGCAGTTCCCACCCGGGGACTCCAAAAGAGACCCAGTACTTC. Encoded protein: CASSSHPGTPKETQYF.

The genes are TRBV18 and TRBJ1-1; weak D call: TRBD1 (5 bases). Germline V gene sequence: CDR1 KGHSH, CDR2 LQKENI. This CDR3 contains 13 residues. Trimming removed 3 bases at V and 13 bases at J, with 18 bases between. DNA of the CDR3: TGTGCCAGCTCACCGGGGGACGGCGTGCCGGTTTTCTTT. It specifies CASSPGDGVPVFF.

The chain combines TRBV19 with TRBJ1-4; 7 bases fit TRBD1. Germline trimming cut 4 bases from V and 10 bases from J; bases unmatched to any gene: 12. This CDR3 region has 15 residues. CDR1 and CDR2 from the germline V gene are LNHDA and SQIVND (reference sequence). In DNA, the CDR3 is TGTGCCAGTAGTACCCCCAACAGGGGCTCTGGAAAACTGTTTTTT. This encodes CASSTPNRGSGKLFF.

This clonotype was seen repeatedly, ten times or more. CDR3 in amino acids: CASSRGLGAGKAAFF. CDR3 coding DNA: TGTGCCAGCAGTCGAGGACTCGGAGCGGGAAAGGCAGCTTTCTTT. V gene TRBV3-1 combines with J gene TRBJ1-1, with D uncertain. The V end lost 6 bases, the J end lost 10 bases, and 24 bases lay between the germline ends. Germline CDR1 reads LGHDT; CDR2 reads YNNKEL (reference sequence). The CDR3 runs to 15 residues.

This clonotype was observed many times. V gene TRBV28 combines with J gene TRBJ2-5, with no clear D. Trimming took 4 bases from V and 5 from J, leaving 17 bases between them. The CDR3 sequence is 15 residues long. Germline values: CDR1 MDHEN, CDR2 SYDVKM. Here the CDR3 reads CASSSIKSELETQYF. The CDR3, as DNA: TGTGCCAGCAGTTCTATTAAGAGCGAGCTGGAGACCCAGTACTTC. Variable domain in full (rest from reference TRBV28 and TRBJ2-5): DVKVTQSSRYLVKRTGEKVFLECVQDMDHENMFWYRQDPGLGLRLIYFSYDVKMKEKGDIPEGYSVSREKKERFSLILESASTNQTSMYLCASSSIKSELETQYFGPGTRLLVL.

V is TRBV24-1 and J is TRBJ1-5, with 8 bases identical to TRBD1. Trimming at V came to 9 bases and at J to 1 base, leaving 4 bases not matched to a gene. The CDR3 totals 14 residues. From germline, CDR1 is KGHDR and CDR2 SFDVKD. CDR3 nucleotides: TGTGCCACCGGTGGGACAGGCAGCAATCAGCCCCAGCATTTT. Amino acid sequence: CATGGTGSNQPQHF.

This clonotype was detected a few times. The rearrangement links TRBV4-1 to TRBJ2-3; 10 bases fit TRBD2. This CDR3 has 18 amino acids. V was pared by 5 bases and J by 2 bases, with 13 bases of the junction left unmatched. Germline V gene data show CDR1 as MGHRA and CDR2 as YSYEKL. The CDR3 coding sequence is TGCGCCAGCAGCTCATTAGGAGTAGCGGGGGGCCTCACAGATACGCAGTATTTT. Translating it yields CASSSLGVAGGLTDTQYF.

This clonotype has a count of ten or more. The chain recombines TRBV28 with TRBJ2-3; possible D gene TRBD2, 5 bases. Between the trimmed V and J ends, which lost 2 bases and 2 bases, there was a span of 8 bases. Germline V gene data show CDR1 as MDHEN and CDR2 as SYDVKM. The CDR3 runs 14 residues. The CDR3 DNA follows: TGTGCCAGCAGTTTAGAGCGGATCACAGATACGCAGTATTTT. It codes for CASSLERITDTQYF.

This clonotype has ten or more counts. The chain links TRBV9 to TRBJ1-4; perhaps TRBD1 as D (6 bases). This CDR3 is 15 amino acids long. The germline V gene has CDR1 SGDLS and CDR2 YYNGEE. V was pared by 3 bases and J by 6 bases, with 15 bases between. CDR3 in DNA: TGTGCCAGCAGCGAAAGGGGGTCTACTGATGAAAAACTGTTTTTT. The encoded protein is CASSERGSTDEKLFF.

The chain combines TRBV28 with TRBJ1-1, with D possibly TRBD1 on 5 matching bases. The germline gives CDR1 MDHEN, CDR2 SYDVKM. The V end lost 5 bases, the J end lost 4 bases, and 14 bases lay between the germline ends. The CDR3 runs 14 residues. The CDR3 protein is CASSEQVRGTEAFF. CDR3 nucleotides: TGTGCCAGCAGTGAACAGGTGCGCGGCACTGAAGCTTTCTTT. The full variable domain, its missing parts supplied by reference TRBV28 and TRBJ1-1, is DVKVTQSSRYLVKRTGEKVFLECVQDMDHENMFWYRQDPGLGLRLIYFSYDVKMKEKGDIPEGYSVSREKKERFSLILESASTNQTSMYLCASSEQVRGTEAFFGQGTRLTVV.

This clonotype was found many times. The chain is built from TRBV7-3 and TRBJ2-1; 9 nucleotides agree with TRBD2. This CDR3 is built from 15 residues. The V and J ends lost 4 bases and 8 bases, in that order; junction bases with no gene match: 9. The germline V gene has CDR1 SGHTA and CDR2 FQGTGA. The CDR3 region has the DNA TGTGCCAGCAGCTCAAGGGGCGGGGGGGCCCATGAGCAGTTCTTC. Protein: CASSSRGGGAHEQFF.

This chain connects TRBV5-1 to TRBJ2-5; D is perhaps TRBD1 (5 bases). Trimming removed 4 bases from V and 5 bases from J, with 6 bases in between. CDR1 and CDR2 (germline): SGHRS, YFSETQ. The CDR3 sequence is 11 residues long. CDR3: CASSGAETQYF. CDR3 DNA: TGCGCCAGCAGCGGGGCGGAGACCCAGTACTTC.

The chain carries TRBV7-3 and TRBJ2-3; 8 bases match TRBD2. V lost 1 base, J lost 7 bases, and 10 bases stayed unmatched. Germline lookup yields CDR1 SGHTA and CDR2 FQGTGA. This CDR3 has 16 amino acids. The CDR3 region has the DNA TGTGCCAGCAGCTTAATATCAGCGGGGGCCGGAAATACGCAGTATTTT. Its protein product is CASSLISAGAGNTQYF.

The chain links TRBV29-1 to TRBJ2-7; TRBD2 agrees at 10 bases. Losses at the gene ends were 4 bases for V and 6 bases for J; bases not matched to a gene: 12. This CDR3 has 15 amino acids. Germline V gene sequence: CDR1 SQVTM, CDR2 ANQGSEA. This chain's CDR3 is CSVALAGFRGGEQYF. CDR3 coding DNA: TGCAGCGTTGCACTAGCGGGATTCAGAGGGGGCGAGCAGTACTTC.

This clonotype was seen more than once but under ten times. V is TRBV6-1 and J is TRBJ1-1; 7 nucleotides line up with TRBD1. This CDR3 is built from 14 residues. Germline V lookup: CDR1 MNHNS, CDR2 SASEGT. The trim removed 6 bases at V and 5 bases at J, leaving 9 bases unmatched. The CDR3 bases are TGTGCCAGCAGACCCGACAGGGTCCAAACTGAAGCTTTCTTT. Translated: CASRPDRVQTEAFF.

The chain's CDR3 is CASSPTGPSIYF. The CDR3 DNA reads TGTGCCAGCAGCCCGACTGGGCCGTCCATATATTTT. The rearrangement uses TRBV12-3 or TRBV12-4 and TRBJ1-3, with unresolved D. With 6 bases removed from V and 11 bases from J, the gap between germline ends came to 14 bases. The CDR3 totals 12 residues.